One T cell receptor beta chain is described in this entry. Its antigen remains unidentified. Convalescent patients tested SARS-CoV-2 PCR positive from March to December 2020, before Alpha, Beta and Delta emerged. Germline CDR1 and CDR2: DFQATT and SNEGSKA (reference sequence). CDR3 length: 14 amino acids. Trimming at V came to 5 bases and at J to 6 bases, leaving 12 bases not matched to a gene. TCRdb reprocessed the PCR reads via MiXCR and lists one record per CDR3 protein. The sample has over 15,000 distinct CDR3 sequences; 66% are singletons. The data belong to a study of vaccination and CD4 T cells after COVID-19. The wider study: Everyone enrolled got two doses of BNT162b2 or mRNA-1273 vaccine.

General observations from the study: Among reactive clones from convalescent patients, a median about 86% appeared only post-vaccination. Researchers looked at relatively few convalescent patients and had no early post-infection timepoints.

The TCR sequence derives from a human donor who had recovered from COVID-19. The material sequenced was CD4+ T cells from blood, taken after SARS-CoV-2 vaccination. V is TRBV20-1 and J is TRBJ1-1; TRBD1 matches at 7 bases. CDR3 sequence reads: CSAGGQVVGAEAFF. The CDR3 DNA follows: TGCAGTGCTGGAGGACAGGTCGTTGGCGCTGAAGCTTTCTTT.